This TCR beta chain was sequenced during a study of blood T cells in healthy people across ages. Germline V gene sequence: CDR1 MNHNS, CDR2 SASEGT. CDR3 length: 14 residues. V gave up 2 bases and J gave up 4 bases, with 11 bases separating them. Isolation recovered at least 6 million PBMCs from every sample. Extracted total RNA amounted to at least 5 micrograms for each sample. The second PCR ran about 6 to 11 cycles with a sample-barcoded 5' primer and J-beta primers. Researchers report that a template-switch adaptor with 12 random nucleotides tagged each cDNA molecule. TCRdb itself ran the 5' RACE reads through MiXCR, one entry per CDR3 protein. The sample holds approximately 800,000 distinct CDR3 sequences; 45% to 70% are singletons and the top ten take around 24%.

This sequence originates from a man in his forties in good health. The sample consisted of blood. This chain links TRBV6-1 with TRBJ1-2; D gene unclear. CDR3 bases: TGTGCCAGCAGTGAATCCCCGGGTCCCTATGGCTACACCTTC. It encodes CASSESPGPYGYTF.